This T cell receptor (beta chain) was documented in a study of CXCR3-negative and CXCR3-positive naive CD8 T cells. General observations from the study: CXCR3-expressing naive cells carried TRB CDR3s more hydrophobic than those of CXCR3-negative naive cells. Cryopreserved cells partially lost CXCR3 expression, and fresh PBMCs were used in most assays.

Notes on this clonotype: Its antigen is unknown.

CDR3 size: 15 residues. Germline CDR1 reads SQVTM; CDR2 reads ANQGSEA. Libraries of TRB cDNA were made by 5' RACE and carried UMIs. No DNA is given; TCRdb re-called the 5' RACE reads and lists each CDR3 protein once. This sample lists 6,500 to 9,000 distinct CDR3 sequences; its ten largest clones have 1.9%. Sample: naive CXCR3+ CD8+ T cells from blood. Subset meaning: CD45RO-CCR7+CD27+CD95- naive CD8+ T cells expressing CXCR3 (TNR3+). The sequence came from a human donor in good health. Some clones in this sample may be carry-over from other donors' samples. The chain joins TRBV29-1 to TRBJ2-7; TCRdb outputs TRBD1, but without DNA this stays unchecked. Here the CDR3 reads CSVIGGWTDTYEQYF.